The source of this T cell receptor beta chain is a study of blood T cell repertoires in COVID-19. Across the study: The study drew acute and convalescent COVID-19 samples from the United States, Italy and Spain. T cells, B-cell-depleted T cells, or PBMCs supplied cDNA or gDNA.

The germline V gene encodes CDR1 MDHEN and CDR2 SYDVKM. V was cut by 5 bases and J by 4 bases, with 15 bases left in between. CDR3 length: 14 residues. In the study's own analysis: For nucleated cells, counts were estimated from reference gene primer amplification. The data were produced by immunoSEQ multiplex PCR, yet TCRdb's version contains in-frame clones alone and is incomplete. V and J calls and clone size come straight from that table; D and trimming were deduced from the DNA. The sample holds around 90,000 clones, roughly 90% seen once. The sequence was obtained from a male donor with acute or convalescent COVID-19. The chain carries TRBV28 and TRBJ2-7; tentative D call: TRBD1 (6 bases). Sequenced: peripheral blood. Here the CDR3 DNA reads TGTGCCAGCAGTGACCAGACAGGACGATACGAGCAGTACTTC. Protein sequence: CASSDQTGRYEQYF.